These 5 T cell receptor beta chains were all obtained from the same sample, sequenced in a study of blood T cells in healthy people across ages. Then a second PCR, running roughly 7 to 11 cycles, was carried out with a sample-barcoded 5' primer and a J-beta primer mix. MiXCR, run by TCRdb on the 5' RACE reads, gives a single entry per CDR3 protein. Here the sample spans roughly 720,000 distinct CDR3 sequences, roughly 50% being singletons. Material for sequencing was blood. Receptor source: a man aged 80 or over in good health.

The gene calls are TRBV9 and TRBJ2-5; D not certain. The end of the DNA is better explained by TRBJ2-7, so the J call may be wrong. Looked up from germline, CDR1 is SGDLS and CDR2 is YYNGEE. The length of the CDR3 is 14 residues. CDR3 sequence (DNA): TGTGCCAGCAGCCTCGAGGCTAGTCCCTCCGAGCAGTACTTC. Protein sequence: CASSLEASPSEQYF.

A few counts support this clonotype. The J gene is TRBJ2-1, the V gene TRBV12-3 or TRBV12-4; D call uncertain. The CDR3 extends over 13 amino acids. Trimming took off 6 bases at V and 6 bases at J, with 12 bases between the two ends. CDR3 amino acids: CASSSGVSNEQFF. CDR3 bases: TGTGCCAGCAGCTCAGGCGTAAGCAATGAGCAGTTCTTC.

This clonotype was picked up a small number of times. This chain links TRBV6-1 with TRBJ2-3; D is possibly TRBD2 (6 bases). The germline V and J ends were trimmed by 1 base and 14 bases, with 22 bases remaining between them. Germline V lookup: CDR1 MNHNS, CDR2 SASEGT. The CDR3 has 15 residues. CDR3 in DNA: TGTGCCAGCAGTGAAGGGTCGGGAGCGCACAGATACGCGTATTTT. Translated: CASSEGSGAHRYAYF.

The rearrangement links TRBV28 to TRBJ2-7; TRBD2 is a possible D gene (6 bases). The DNA matches TRBJ2-5 better at its end, which makes the J call doubtful. CDR1 is MDHEN and CDR2 is SYDVKM in the germline V gene. The CDR3 extends over 14 amino acids. CDR3 coding DNA: TGTGCCAGCAGTTCCGGCGGGGTCCTAGGGACCCAGTACTTC. Protein: CASSSGGVLGTQYF.

The chain employs TRBV12-5 and TRBJ2-3; TRBD2 might be the D (5 bases). The CDR3 runs to 11 residues. Trimming cost V 5 bases and J 14 bases, with 14 bases left between them. Germline V lookup: CDR1 LGHNT, CDR2 FRNRAP. The CDR3 sequence: CASGDTRYAYF. CDR3 in DNA: TGTGCTAGTGGTGATACTAGGTACGCGTATTTT. Complete variable domain (other parts from reference TRBV12-5 and TRBJ2-3): DARVTQTPRHKVTEMGQEVTMRCQPILGHNTVFWYRQTMMQGLELLAYFRNRAPLDDSGMPKDRFSAEMPDATLATLKIQPSEPRDSAVYFCASGDTRYAYFGPGTRLTVL.